This T cell receptor (beta chain) appears in the sequencing data of a study of blood T cell repertoires in COVID-19. The CDR3 spans 16 residues. In germline, CDR1 is MRHNA, CDR2 SNTAGT. Losses at the gene ends were 4 bases for V and 5 bases for J; bases not matched to a gene: 8. Per the original methods: Amplification of reference gene primers was used by the study to estimate nucleated cell counts. Method: immunoSEQ multiplex PCR; TCRdb's copy keeps in-frame clones and lacks some. V and J calls and clone size are those listed in that table; D and trimming were worked out from the DNA. The table shows around 86,000 clones, with about 89% occurring only once.

The sample was peripheral blood. The genes are TRBV6-4 and TRBJ2-3; TRBD2 matches 11 bases. This sequence originates from a human donor with acute or convalescent COVID-19. The donor label of this sample is uncertain. CDR3 in DNA: TGTGCCAGCAGTGTTGGAACTAGCGGGGGAGAAGATACGCAGTATTTT. It is translated as CASSVGTSGGEDTQYF.